This T cell receptor (beta chain) came from a study of Japanese encephalitis immunity and Zika vaccine responses (dated by TCRdb to the early 2020s). With respect to the entire study: Included participants received three 5.0 ug doses of alum-adjuvanted ZPIV at weeks 0, 4 and 28. A handful of representative participants from each pre-vaccination group were selected for TCR sequencing, using samples from week 0 (after pre-vaccination and before ZPIV) and week 52. About a dozen participants were given two doses of JEV vaccine (IXIARO) 28 days apart, two to three months before the first ZPIV dose. ZIKV peptides were 15-mers overlapping by 11 residues, selected for NetMHCpan/NetMHCII-predicted epitopes with affinity below 50 nM. In addition, the TCR repertoires of a few flavivirus-naive individuals were analyzed at weeks 2, 6 and 52 after ZPIV vaccination began. Twelve participants received one dose of YFV vaccine (YF-VAX) before ZPIV, and eight to ten participants were flavivirus-naive. For stimulation, either ZIKV structural-protein peptide pools divided into flavivirus-conserved and non-conserved sets were used, or JEV or YFV peptides matching the pre-vaccination. The study tested whether CD4 T cell responses to the Zika vaccine were shaped by prior Japanese encephalitis virus (JEV) or yellow fever virus (YFV) vaccination. General study outcomes and caveats: Repertoire similarity across time-points and stimulations was higher in JEV-pre-vaccinated donors than in YFV-pre-vaccinated donors, indicating more clonotypes shared between ZIKV and JEV stimulation. The analysis was restricted to a subset of trial participants with three doses and adequate samples, and the entire vaccinated cohort was not analyzed. CD8 T cell responses of very low magnitude were detected against ZIKV peptide pools and were observed in only a few individuals. Sample size limitations prevented peptide-pool deconvolution, so the individual peptides driving cross-reactive responses were not identified. Samples grouped by participant and showed no similarity between individuals, suggesting that no public TCRs were detected. After ZPIV, a significant decrease in repertoire richness of CD4 T cells responding to conserved ZIKV epitopes was observed in JEV-pre-vaccinated donors.

Library construction relied on 5' RACE. Before sequencing, the TCRbeta libraries were pooled in amounts proportional to the number of cells sorted for each library. RNAzol RT was used to extract total RNA from the sorted cells, and cDNA was then synthesized using an oligo(dT) primer together with a template-switching oligo. The TCRbeta V-CDR3-J region was PCR-amplified with Kapa HiFi using a SMARTer oligo primer and a TCRbeta constant-region primer. Illumina adaptors and sample-specific index barcodes were added in a second PCR, with HighPrep bead cleanup and a Bioanalyzer check confirming a band of roughly 650 bp. Sequencing of the libraries was done on an Illumina MiSeq using 2x151 bp paired-end reads. As for the original processing: Reads were demultiplexed with an in-house Java program, and TCRbeta annotations were assigned and clonotypes were counted with MiXCR. Repertoire overlap was measured with Morisita-Horn indices from the R package vegan, along with UPGMA clustering and Circos plots of recurring clonotypes. Shannon diversity and richness were normalized to the highest possible value given the input cell numbers, yielding values from 0 to 1. CDR3beta sequences were aligned with MUSCLE, distances were computed with SeqinR, and multidimensional scaling was plotted in R. TCRdb took the public reads, trimmed them with fastp at Q25, ran MiXCR for clone calling and kept in-frame beta chains. Each record represents a unique CDR3 protein, reported with the most common genes and DNA among its rows. The V and J calls follow TCRdb's processing rather than the paper's. The sample profile shows about 1,000 distinct CDR3 sequences; around 3% of them were found once. The ten largest clones take up roughly 18% of the sample.

V was cut back by 4 bases and J by 6 bases, leaving a gap of 17 bases between them. Taken from the germline V gene (reference sequence), the CDR1 and CDR2 loops are LGHDT and YNNKEL. The CDR3 numbers 15 residues from cysteine through phenylalanine. Of all the DNA, just the CDR3 is kept, 45 bases in frame from base 1. Concerning this clonotype itself: Nothing much larger sits one base from this clone, and base qualities are not available.

PBMCs were stained with CellTrace CFSE and grown for six to seven days in RPMI containing approximately 8% human serum and peptide pools at approximately 0.99 ug/mL each. On a BD FACSAria, proliferating CD4 T cells were sorted without fixation as live CD56-CD19-CD16-CD3+CD4+ CFSE-low cells. Enrolled adults were healthy and were found to be seronegative for ZIKV, JEV, YFV, DENV and WNV by microneutralization screening. Samples were obtained from a phase 1, double-blinded, randomized, placebo-controlled trial of an alum-adjuvanted Zika purified-inactivated virus (ZPIV) vaccine. Peripheral blood mononuclear cells were isolated by standard procedure and stored frozen in liquid nitrogen until use.

This specimen was antigen-activated CD4+ T cells from blood, cultured, taken during a Zika inactivated vaccine study. The chain links TRBV3-1 with TRBJ2-3; TRBD2 could be the D gene, as 5 bases match. This sequence was found in an adult man who received an inactivated Zika virus vaccine. This receptor carries the CDR3 CASSPRVAGRDTQYF. The nucleotide sequence reads TGTGCCAGCAGCCCGCGGGTGGCCGGGCGGGATACGCAGTATTTT.